The 31 T cell receptor beta chains in this list originate from one sample, sequenced in a study of T cell repertoires in cytomegalovirus infection (dated by TCRdb to the late 2010s). The run used an Illumina HiSeq 1500. Using fastp at Q25 and MiXCR, TCRdb reprocessed the public reads and kept productive beta chains. Identical CDR3 proteins give one entry, which carries the most common genes and DNA. The sample records 200,000 or so distinct CDR3 sequences, approximately 28% of which are singletons. The ten biggest clones cover 31% of the sample. What was sequenced was PBMCs. Receptor source: a human donor in good health (CMV status not recorded). Some clones in this sample may be carry-over from other donors' samples.

The rearrangement uses TRBV12-3 or TRBV12-4 and TRBJ1-2; 7 bases are a match to TRBD1. The CDR3 has 15 amino acids. With 5 bases clipped from V and 4 bases from J, the junction kept 10 bases outside the gene matches. The CDR3 DNA reads as TGTGCCAGCAGTCCCACTCTAGGGGGCCGCTATGGCTACACCTTC. It translates to CASSPTLGGRYGYTF.

The chain joins TRBV20-1 to TRBJ2-3; possibly TRBD2 for D (6 bases). The CDR3 loop spans 16 amino acids. V gave up 5 bases and J gave up 7 bases, with 25 bases separating them. Germline-derived CDR1 and CDR2 are DFQATT and SNEGSKA (reference sequence). CDR3 DNA sequence: TGCAGTGCTCTTCGCGGGGCTGTCCTCGTCTCGTATACGCAGTATTTT. It translates to CSALRGAVLVSYTQYF.

This clonotype has just a few counts. The chain is built from TRBV7-2 and TRBJ2-5; maybe TRBD2 (6 bases). V lost 5 bases to trimming and J lost 2 bases, with 9 bases between them. CDR1 and CDR2 (germline): SGHTA, FQGNSA. The CDR3 sequence is 13 residues long. CDR3 in amino acids: CASSRGKQETQYF. CDR3 in DNA: TGTGCCAGCAGCCGCGGGAAGCAAGAGACCCAGTACTTC. Together with reference TRBV7-2 and TRBJ2-5, the CDR3 gives the full variable domain: GAGVSQSPSNKVTEKGKDVELRCDPISGHTALYWYRQSLGQGLEFLIYFQGNSAPDKSGLPSDRFSAERTGGSVSTLTIQRTQQEDSAVYLCASSRGKQETQYFGPGTRLLVL.

This clonotype was detected only a few times. The rearrangement joins TRBV12-3 or TRBV12-4 to TRBJ1-4, with 7 positions matching TRBD1. Trimming took 0 bases from V and 8 from J; bases not matched to a gene: 6. This CDR3 has 15 amino acids. This CDR3 is CASSLAGDSQEKLFF. The CDR3 DNA sequence: TGTGCCAGCAGTTTAGCGGGGGACAGCCAAGAAAAACTGTTTTTT.

This clonotype was seen a handful of times. The CDR3 nucleotides are TGTGCCAGCAGTTCCGGACTGGGCTTCTATGAGCAGTTCTTC. Translation: CASSSGLGFYEQFF. This chain joins TRBV7-2 and TRBJ2-1, with D perhaps matching TRBD2 (5 bases). Trimming removed 6 bases from V and 8 bases from J, with 17 bases in between. Germline V CDR1 and CDR2: SGHTA, FQGNSA. CDR3 length equals 14 residues.

The genes are TRBV12-3 or TRBV12-4 and TRBJ1-5; possibly TRBD1 for D (6 bases). The CDR3 spans 15 residues. Trimming took off 4 bases at V and 3 bases at J, with 13 bases between the two ends. The CDR3 here is CASSSNREPNQPQHF. The DNA of the CDR3 is TGTGCCAGCAGTTCAAACAGGGAACCCAATCAGCCCCAGCATTTT.

The chain employs TRBV7-4 and TRBJ1-2; D uncertain. CDR3 length: 13 residues. Germline V gives CDR1 SGHVT, CDR2 SQSDAQ. V was cut by 6 bases and J by 6 bases, with 14 bases left in between. In DNA form, the CDR3 reads TGTGCCAGCAGTTTAAAAGGACGCGATGGCTACACCTTC. Protein sequence: CASSLKGRDGYTF.

This clonotype was picked up many times. The chain recombines TRBV7-2 with TRBJ2-7, with 7 bases aligning to TRBD2. The germline CDR1 and CDR2 sequences are SGHTA and FQGNSA. The length of the CDR3 is 15 residues. V shed 1 base, J shed 2 bases, and the junction held 5 bases outside the gene matches. The chain's CDR3 is CASSLVGGGTYEQYF. CDR3 sequence (DNA): TGTGCCAGCAGCTTAGTGGGGGGGGGTACCTACGAGCAGTACTTC. Drawing the rest from reference TRBV7-2 and TRBJ2-7, the complete variable domain is GAGVSQSPSNKVTEKGKDVELRCDPISGHTALYWYRQSLGQGLEFLIYFQGNSAPDKSGLPSDRFSAERTGGSVSTLTIQRTQQEDSAVYLCASSLVGGGTYEQYFGPGTRLTVT.

This chain connects TRBV20-1 to TRBJ2-7; D is perhaps TRBD1 (7 bases). Germline lookup yields CDR1 DFQATT and CDR2 SNEGSKA (reference sequence). The CDR3 loop spans 15 amino acids. Deletions cut 5 bases from V and 2 bases from J, with 19 bases between. In DNA, the CDR3 is TGCAGTGCTCCCGGGACAGCGGGCAGCACCTACGAGCAGTACTTC. It is translated as CSAPGTAGSTYEQYF.

This chain connects TRBV6-8 to TRBJ1-2; possibly TRBD1 for D (5 bases). Germline CDR1 is MNHGY and CDR2 is SAAAGT. The CDR3 has 13 amino acids. V gave up 8 bases and J gave up 2 bases, with 12 bases separating them. This chain's CDR3 is CASYRGPNYGYTF. In nucleotides, the CDR3 is TGTGCCAGCTATAGGGGTCCCAACTATGGCTACACCTTC.

This clonotype turned up a few times. V and J are TRBV11-2 and TRBJ2-1; 9 positions agree with TRBD2. The V segment lost 5 bases and the J segment 1 base; nucleotides outside the gene matches: 3. Germline V gene data show CDR1 as SGHAT and CDR2 as FQNNGV. This CDR3 spans 15 amino acids. CDR3 in amino acids: CASSQGLASYNEQFF. CDR3 DNA sequence: TGTGCCAGCAGCCAGGGACTAGCATCCTACAATGAGCAGTTCTTC.

In the case of this clonotype: Its ends do not fully match the called genes, so a read error is possible. The chain links TRBV14 to TRBJ2-7, with TRBD1 matching over 8 bases. The CDR3 contains 15 residues. Germline V gene data show CDR1 as SGHDN and CDR2 as FVKESK. Written as DNA, the CDR3 is TGTGCCAGCAGCCCCGCTGGGACAGGCCACTACGCGCAGTACTTC. Amino acid sequence: CASSPAGTGHYAQYF.

Turning to this clonotype: This could be a read error, since a much larger clone is one nucleotide away. The CDR3 does not end in the conserved phenylalanine or tryptophan, so this is likely a read error. The chain links TRBV5-6 to TRBJ2-5; 7 bases fit TRBD2. Germline values: CDR1 SGHDT, CDR2 YYEEEE. Germline trimming cut 3 bases from V and 5 bases from J; bases unmatched to any gene: 10. CDR3 length: 15 amino acids. DNA of the CDR3: TGTGCCAGCAGCTCATCAGCGGGGACGGCGGAGACCCAGTACTAC. It yields the protein CASSSSAGTAETQYY.

This chain uses TRBV3-1 with TRBJ1-2, with TRBD1 matching 7 bases. Germline CDR1 reads LGHDT; CDR2 reads YNNKEL (reference sequence). CDR3 length equals 14 residues. The V and J ends lost 1 base and 3 bases, in that order; junction bases with no gene match: 2. CDR3 amino acids: CASSQVGQDYGYTF. The CDR3 DNA follows: TGTGCCAGCAGCCAAGTAGGACAGGACTATGGCTACACCTTC.

A single count supports this clonotype. The rearrangement joins TRBV11-2 to TRBJ1-1; D remains unclear. Germline lookup yields CDR1 SGHAT and CDR2 FQNNGV. V lost 4 bases to trimming and J lost 0 bases, with 9 bases between them. The CDR3 covers 14 residues. The CDR3 sequence is CASSYSFMNTEAFF. CDR3 DNA: TGTGCCAGCAGCTACAGCTTCATGAACACTGAAGCTTTCTTT.

The rearrangement joins TRBV7-9 to TRBJ2-2; unclear D gene. The germline V and J ends were trimmed by 5 bases and 3 bases, with 19 bases remaining between them. Germline CDR1 and CDR2: SEHNR and FQNEAQ (reference sequence). This CDR3 has 17 residues. DNA for the CDR3: TGTGCCAGCAGCCCGGCGGTTTCGGGCGATGACACCGGGGAGCTGTTTTTT. Its translation is CASSPAVSGDDTGELFF. The full variable domain, rest sourced from reference TRBV7-9 and TRBJ2-2, is DTGVSQNPRHKITKRGQNVTFRCDPISEHNRLYWYRQTLGQGPEFLTYFQNEAQLEKSRLLSDRFSAERPKGSFSTLEIQRTEQGDSAMYLCASSPAVSGDDTGELFFGEGSRLTVL.

The J gene is TRBJ2-7, the V gene TRBV5-4; D could derive from TRBD1 or TRBD2 (5 bases each). The CDR3 length is 15 residues. V was pared by 1 base and J by 3 bases, with 14 bases between. CDR1 SGHNT and CDR2 YYREEE come from the germline V gene (reference sequence). The CDR3 DNA reads as TGTGCCAGCAGCTTGAGCGGCAGGGAGTACTACGAGCAGTACTTC. Its protein product is CASSLSGREYYEQYF.

This clonotype was counted between two and nine times. The chain uses TRBV7-2 and TRBJ1-1; D uncertain. The CDR3 is 13 amino acids. CDR1 is SGHTA, CDR2 FQGNSA, per germline. V lost 1 base, J lost 8 bases, and 11 bases lay in between. The CDR3 reads CASSLERGSEAFF. The CDR3 nucleotides read TGTGCCAGCAGCTTAGAAAGAGGCTCCGAAGCTTTCTTT.

This clonotype has ten or more counts. The chain carries TRBV7-2 and TRBJ2-1, with D tentatively TRBD1 or TRBD2 (6 bases each). The germline CDR1 and CDR2 sequences are SGHTA and FQGNSA. The CDR3 is 16 residues long. Trimming took off 2 bases at V and 4 bases at J, with 15 bases between the two ends. CDR3 DNA: TGTGCCAGCAGCTTATCGGTGGGGGGCCCATACAATGAGCAGTTCTTC. As protein: CASSLSVGGPYNEQFF.

Many counts were recorded for this clonotype. V gene TRBV7-2 combines with J gene TRBJ1-5, with 8 bases identical to TRBD1. This CDR3 has 14 residues. With 5 bases clipped from V and 6 bases from J, the junction kept 6 bases outside the gene matches. Germline CDR1 and CDR2: SGHTA and FQGNSA. The CDR3 DNA reads TGTGCCAGCAGCCTTACAGGGGGGAGTCAGCCCCAGCATTTT. This gives the protein CASSLTGGSQPQHF. Based on the CDR3 plus reference TRBV7-2 and TRBJ1-5, the full variable domain is GAGVSQSPSNKVTEKGKDVELRCDPISGHTALYWYRQSLGQGLEFLIYFQGNSAPDKSGLPSDRFSAERTGGSVSTLTIQRTQQEDSAVYLCASSLTGGSQPQHFGDGTRLSIL.

In this sample, this clonotype turned up a few times. The V call is TRBV11-3, the J call TRBJ2-1, with a weak D call TRBD2 (6 bases). Germline V gives CDR1 SGHNT, CDR2 YENEEA. V was trimmed by 5 bases and J by 6 bases, leaving 17 bases between them. This CDR3 contains 15 residues. The CDR3 region has the DNA TGTGCCAGCAGCCCAAGTAGCGGTGAGGGCAATGAGCAGTTCTTC. It specifies CASSPSSGEGNEQFF.

In DNA form, the CDR3 reads TGTGCCAGCAGGCCGGGCCCCGGGCAAGCTTTCTTT. Residues: CASRPGPGQAFF. V and J are TRBV12-3 or TRBV12-4 and TRBJ1-1; D not resolved. V lost 6 bases and J 9 bases, leaving 14 bases between the germline ends. This CDR3 has 12 amino acids.

The V gene is TRBV7-9, the J gene TRBJ1-2; D perhaps matches TRBD1 (5 bases). The CDR3 is made up of 14 amino acids. Germline CDR1 and CDR2: SEHNR and FQNEAQ (reference sequence). Deletions cut 5 bases from V and 8 bases from J, with 18 bases between. CDR3 sequence (DNA): TGTGCCAGCAGCCCCCAGGGACCCTCGAGGGGCTACACCTTC. Protein sequence: CASSPQGPSRGYTF.

V is TRBV19 and J is TRBJ1-2; weak D call: TRBD1 (5 bases). Trimming removed 3 bases at V and 0 bases at J, with 8 bases between. The CDR3 has 14 amino acids. The V gene's germline CDR1 is LNHDA and CDR2 SQIVND (reference sequence). In nucleotides, the CDR3 is TGTGCCAGTAGTATGAGACAGCCTAACTATGGCTACACCTTC. It specifies CASSMRQPNYGYTF.

The chain recombines TRBV5-5 with TRBJ2-7, with 7 bases lining up with TRBD1. Germline CDR1 reads SGHKS; CDR2 reads YYEKEE (reference sequence). This CDR3 contains 14 residues. Trimming took 5 bases from V and 2 from J; bases not matched to a gene: 7. In DNA, the CDR3 is TGTGCCAGCAGGACACAGGGGCTTCCCTACGAGCAGTACTTC. This sequence encodes CASRTQGLPYEQYF.

The V gene is TRBV4-2, the J gene TRBJ2-3; D uncertain. Trimming shortened V by 5 bases and J by 2 bases, and 8 bases separated the two germline ends. The CDR3 is 13 amino acids. Germline values: CDR1 LGHNA, CDR2 YNFKEQ. DNA for the CDR3: TGTGCCAGCAGCGTCCGGGTCACAGATACGCAGTATTTT. Encoded protein: CASSVRVTDTQYF.

The chain joins TRBV28 to TRBJ2-1, with a weak D call TRBD2 (6 bases). Germline V lookup: CDR1 MDHEN, CDR2 SYDVKM. The CDR3 sequence is 15 residues long. Trimming removed 5 bases from V and 12 bases from J, with 23 bases in between. The CDR3 loop is CASSLGGPTETTQFF. For the CDR3, the DNA is TGTGCCAGCAGTCTCGGGGGTCCGACTGAGACGACGCAGTTCTTC.

This clonotype has ten or more counts. The chain recombines TRBV7-2 with TRBJ2-1, with D possibly matching TRBD1 (6 bases). The CDR3 covers 13 residues. Germline assignment: CDR1 SGHTA and CDR2 FQGNSA. V lost 6 bases, J lost 5 bases, and 11 bases lay in between. CDR3 amino acids: CASSPGTHNEQFF. The CDR3 bases are TGTGCCAGCAGTCCCGGGACACACAATGAGCAGTTCTTC.

The chain joins TRBV20-1 to TRBJ2-3, with 8 positions matching TRBD2. CDR3 length equals 14 residues. Germline CDR1 reads DFQATT; CDR2 reads SNEGSKA (reference sequence). The trim removed 4 bases at V and 2 bases at J, leaving 5 bases unmatched. The CDR3 DNA reads TGCAGTGCTACACGGACTAGCTACACAGATACGCAGTATTTT. This gives the protein CSATRTSYTDTQYF.

This clonotype was counted only a few times. The chain links TRBV29-1 to TRBJ1-2; 7 bases align to TRBD1. With 6 bases clipped from V and 3 bases from J, the junction kept 7 bases outside the gene matches. Germline V gene data show CDR1 as SQVTM and CDR2 as ANQGSEA. The CDR3 extends over 13 amino acids. The CDR3 DNA reads as TGCAGCGTCCTGACAGGGTCCGACTATGGCTACACCTTC. Protein product: CSVLTGSDYGYTF.

CDR3 sequence: CASSLPGGGAYEQYF. The DNA for the CDR3 is TGTGCCAGCAGCCTGCCAGGGGGGGGGGCCTACGAGCAGTACTTC. The chain uses TRBV7-2 and TRBJ2-7; D assignment may be TRBD1 or TRBD2 (7 bases each). Germline assignment: CDR1 SGHTA and CDR2 FQGNSA. Trimming took 5 bases from V and 2 from J, leaving 16 bases between them. This CDR3 region has 15 residues. Drawing the rest from reference TRBV7-2 and TRBJ2-7, the complete variable domain is GAGVSQSPSNKVTEKGKDVELRCDPISGHTALYWYRQSLGQGLEFLIYFQGNSAPDKSGLPSDRFSAERTGGSVSTLTIQRTQQEDSAVYLCASSLPGGGAYEQYFGPGTRLTVT.